These 22 T cell receptor beta chains were sequenced from one sample in a study of shared clonotypes between healthy human individuals. Libraries were prepared by immunoSEQ multiplex PCR; TCRdb keeps only in-frame clonotypes and omits some of them. This sample has about 1 million clones, with 75% found just once. Specimen: memory CD4+ T cells sorted from blood. Regarding subset: CD45RA-negative fraction. The receptors originated from a man aged 18 to 29 in good health.

The chain carries TRBV2 and TRBJ1-5, with a possible D match to TRBD1 (6 bases). The V and J ends lost 7 bases and 3 bases respectively, with 13 bases between them. The CDR3 sequence is 14 residues long. Germline CDR1 and CDR2: SNHLY and FYNNEI. The CDR3 spells CASTGRQVNQPQHF. Here the CDR3 DNA reads TGTGCCAGCACGGGAAGACAGGTCAATCAGCCCCAGCATTTT.

The chain links TRBV7-2 to TRBJ1-3; D gene uncertain. The ends were cut back, 1 base at V and 1 base at J, with 8 bases in the middle. CDR1 is SGHTA, CDR2 FQGNSA, per germline. The CDR3 is 15 residues long. Written as DNA, the CDR3 is TGTGCCAGCAGCTTAGAGGTCGAGTCTGGAAACACCATATATTTT. It yields the protein CASSLEVESGNTIYF.

V gene TRBV5-4 combines with J gene TRBJ1-2; perhaps TRBD1 as D (6 bases). The CDR3 extends over 13 amino acids. The germline gives CDR1 SGHNT, CDR2 YYREEE (reference sequence). V was shortened by 0 bases and J by 8 bases, with 11 bases between the two germline ends. CDR3: CASSLDGGRGYTF. Here the CDR3 DNA reads TGTGCCAGCAGCTTGGATGGGGGCAGGGGCTACACCTTC. Full variable domain (outside the CDR3, taken from reference TRBV5-4 and TRBJ1-2): ETGVTQSPTHLIKTRGQQVTLRCSSQSGHNTVSWYQQALGQGPQFIFQYYREEENGRGNFPPRFSGLQFPNYSSELNVNALELDDSALYLCASSLDGGRGYTFGSGTRLTVV.

This clone turned up a few times. J is TRBJ1-2 and V is TRBV5-4, with D tentatively TRBD1 (6 bases). CDR1 SGHNT and CDR2 YYREEE come from the germline V gene (reference sequence). V gave up 3 bases and J gave up 3 bases, with 12 bases separating them. CDR3 length: 14 amino acids. CDR3 sequence reads: CASSYGGGDYGYTF. The DNA of the CDR3 is TGTGCCAGCAGCTACGGAGGGGGTGACTATGGCTACACCTTC. Full variable domain (rest looked up from reference TRBV5-4 and TRBJ1-2): ETGVTQSPTHLIKTRGQQVTLRCSSQSGHNTVSWYQQALGQGPQFIFQYYREEENGRGNFPPRFSGLQFPNYSSELNVNALELDDSALYLCASSYGGGDYGYTFGSGTRLTVV.

On this clone itself: The conserved phenylalanine or tryptophan is not found at the CDR3 terminus, so this likely reflects a read error. The chain uses TRBV28 and TRBJ2-7, with unresolved D. The germline V gene encodes CDR1 MDHEN and CDR2 SYDVKM. The CDR3 has 15 amino acids. V was cut by 8 bases and J by 0 bases, with 17 bases left in between. The CDR3 spells CASSMAGPSSYEQYL. The CDR3, as DNA: TGTGCCAGCTCCATGGCAGGCCCAAGCTCCTACGAGCAGTACCTC.

This chain uses TRBV10-3 with TRBJ2-3, with 10 nucleotides matching TRBD1. Per germline, CDR1 ENHRY and CDR2 SYGVKD. The trim removed 10 bases at V and 2 bases at J, leaving 3 bases unmatched. The CDR3 consists of 13 residues. The CDR3 coding sequence is TGTGCCACGGACAGGGGGTCCACAGATACGCAGTATTTT. The encoded protein is CATDRGSTDTQYF.

The chain joins TRBV7-6 to TRBJ2-1; 11 positions match TRBD2. Germline CDR1 and CDR2: SGHVS and FNYEAQ. This CDR3 spans 15 amino acids. After removal of 3 bases from V and 5 bases from J, the junction contained 3 bases not matched to a gene. The CDR3 DNA is TGTGCCAGCAGCTTCCTAGCGGGAGGACACAATGAGCAGTTCTTC. Translating it yields CASSFLAGGHNEQFF.

The chain carries TRBV27 and TRBJ1-6; 8 positions agree with TRBD1. With 1 base clipped from V and 6 bases from J, the junction kept 14 bases outside the gene matches. Looked up from germline, CDR1 is MNHEY and CDR2 is SMNVEV (reference sequence). The CDR3 loop spans 19 amino acids. CDR3 nucleotide sequence: TGTGCCAGCAGTTTATTATCCCCCAGGGGGCAGGGAAGTAATTCACCCCTCCACTTT. Its translation: CASSLLSPRGQGSNSPLHF.

The chain is built from TRBV19 and TRBJ2-7, with 9 bases that match TRBD1. CDR3 length equals 14 residues. Germline V gene lookup returns CDR1 LNHDA and CDR2 SQIVND (reference sequence). Germline trimming cut 1 base from V and 9 bases from J; bases unmatched to any gene: 7. The CDR3 is CASSIVGTGHVQYF. The CDR3 nucleotides read TGTGCCAGTAGTATAGTTGGGACAGGGCATGTGCAGTACTTC.

The chain links TRBV18 to TRBJ2-5; D tentatively fits TRBD1 or TRBD2 (5 bases each). Germline V gene sequence: CDR1 KGHSH, CDR2 LQKENI. The CDR3 loop spans 15 amino acids. V was shortened by 1 base and J by 1 base, with 10 bases between the two germline ends. CDR3 DNA: TGTGCCAGCTCACCACGAGCAGGGACCCAAGAGACCCAGTACTTC. Protein sequence: CASSPRAGTQETQYF.

A few counts support this clone. The J gene is TRBJ2-1, the V gene TRBV18, with TRBD1 as a possible D gene (6 bases). Trimming took off 5 bases at V and 9 bases at J, with 23 bases between the two ends. This CDR3 comprises 16 residues. The germline gives CDR1 KGHSH, CDR2 LQKENI. The CDR3 sequence is CASSGLGTGSWTEQFF. The CDR3 DNA sequence: TGTGCCAGCTCAGGACTGGGAACAGGGAGTTGGACTGAGCAGTTCTTC.

The genes are TRBV5-6 and TRBJ2-7; 9 nucleotides agree with TRBD1. V shed 4 bases, J shed 5 bases, and the junction held 7 bases outside the gene matches. The CDR3 spans 14 residues. Germline values: CDR1 SGHDT, CDR2 YYEEEE. The CDR3 is CASSAGTGLHEQYF. DNA of the CDR3: TGTGCCAGCAGCGCCGGGACAGGGCTACACGAGCAGTACTTC. Combining the CDR3 with reference TRBV5-6 and TRBJ2-7 gives the whole variable domain DAGVTQSPTHLIKTRGQQVTLRCSPKSGHDTVSWYQQALGQGPQFIFQYYEEEERQRGNFPDRFSGHQFPNYSSELNVNALLLGDSALYLCASSAGTGLHEQYFGPGTRLTVT.

V usage is TRBV9 and J usage is TRBJ1-4, with D perhaps TRBD1 (6 bases). The germline V gene has CDR1 SGDLS and CDR2 YYNGEE. The ends were cut back, 0 bases at V and 9 bases at J, with 12 bases in the middle. This CDR3 comprises 14 residues. In nucleotides, the CDR3 is TGTGCCAGCAGCGTAGGGGGGCTGGGACAAAAACTGTTTTTT. Amino acid sequence: CASSVGGLGQKLFF.

This rearrangement joins TRBV5-4 to TRBJ2-5, with unresolved D. In germline, CDR1 is SGHNT, CDR2 YYREEE (reference sequence). CDR3 length: 17 amino acids. V lost 0 bases and J 3 bases, leaving 18 bases between the germline ends. The CDR3 loop is CASSLATRLTAKETQYF. CDR3 DNA: TGTGCCAGCAGCTTGGCCACGAGACTGACTGCTAAAGAGACCCAGTACTTC.

J is TRBJ2-1 and V is TRBV30, with 9 bases matching TRBD2. The junction had 8 bases not matched to a gene; V was cut back by 1 base and J by 4 bases. This CDR3 comprises 16 residues. Germline V gene data show CDR1 as GTSNPN and CDR2 as SVGIG (reference sequence). The CDR3 is CAWSGSGSVGYNEQFF. As DNA, the CDR3 is TGTGCCTGGAGTGGTAGCGGGAGCGTGGGGTACAATGAGCAGTTCTTC.

CDR3: CASSGGGVSNIQYF. CDR3 coding DNA: TGTGCCAGCAGTGGGGGGGGAGTGAGTAACATTCAGTACTTC. The chain has TRBV6-5 and TRBJ2-4; 7 bases map to TRBD2. The CDR3 contains 14 residues. Germline CDR1 is MNHEY and CDR2 is SVGAGI. Trimming at V came to 5 bases and at J to 7 bases, leaving 8 bases not matched to a gene.

V gene TRBV4-3 combines with J gene TRBJ1-6; TRBD1 might be the D (5 bases). This CDR3 comprises 15 residues. CDR1 and CDR2 from the germline V gene are LGHNA and YSLEER. V was clipped by 0 bases and J by 9 bases, with 12 bases between them. The CDR3 spells CASSQDFSGGSPLHF. CDR3 coding DNA: TGCGCCAGCAGCCAAGATTTTTCGGGGGGTTCACCCCTCCACTTT.

The chain carries TRBV7-3 and TRBJ1-1; D is undetermined. The CDR3 runs to 15 residues. V was cut by 5 bases and J by 0 bases, with 13 bases left in between. Germline CDR1 is SGHTA and CDR2 is FQGTGA. CDR3 amino acids: CASSPNSRLNTEAFF. The CDR3 DNA reads TGTGCCAGCAGCCCAAACAGTCGTTTGAACACTGAAGCTTTCTTT.

The gene calls are TRBV5-6 and TRBJ2-4; no clear D gene. In germline, CDR1 is SGHDT, CDR2 YYEEEE. V was trimmed by 0 bases and J by 2 bases, leaving 9 bases between them. The length of the CDR3 is 15 residues. The CDR3 protein is CASSLAAITKNIQYF. CDR3 in DNA: TGTGCCAGCAGCTTGGCCGCCATAACCAAAAACATTCAGTACTTC.

The CDR3 is CASSENSYQPQHF. CDR3 nucleotides: TGTGCCAGCAGTGAAAACAGTTATCAGCCCCAGCATTTT. The chain links TRBV6-1 to TRBJ1-5; D call uncertain. Trimming stripped 2 bases from V and 5 bases from J, with 7 bases between. There are 13 residues in the CDR3. Germline V gene lookup returns CDR1 MNHNS and CDR2 SASEGT.

Notes on this clone: Other DNA sequences in the sample encode the same CDR3. CDR3 region: CASSLDRVYEQYF. The CDR3 DNA reads as TGTGCCAGCAGCCTGGACAGGGTTTACGAGCAGTACTTC. The chain joins TRBV28 to TRBJ2-7, with 8 positions matching TRBD1. Per the germline V gene, CDR1 is MDHEN and CDR2 is SYDVKM. This CDR3 contains 13 residues. The trim removed 6 bases at V and 4 bases at J, leaving 5 bases unmatched. The variable domain in full, completed from reference TRBV28 and TRBJ2-7, reads DVKVTQSSRYLVKRTGEKVFLECVQDMDHENMFWYRQDPGLGLRLIYFSYDVKMKEKGDIPEGYSVSREKKERFSLILESASTNQTSMYLCASSLDRVYEQYFGPGTRLTVT.

The rearrangement links TRBV5-1 to TRBJ2-7; D is uncertain. The CDR3 is made up of 14 amino acids. Germline CDR1 is SGHRS and CDR2 is YFSETQ. V was clipped by 0 bases and J by 3 bases, with 10 bases between them. CDR3 amino acids: CASSLAVANYEQYF. The DNA for the CDR3 is TGCGCCAGCAGCTTGGCGGTGGCTAACTACGAGCAGTACTTC.